One sample yielded the 15 T cell receptor beta chains listed below, sequenced in a study of shared clonotypes between healthy human individuals. The data were produced by immunoSEQ multiplex PCR, yet TCRdb's version contains in-frame clones alone and is incomplete. Of some 2,000,000 clones in the sample, 95% were seen once. Sequencing was carried out using naive CD4+ T cells sorted from blood. Stated subset: CD45RA+ positively selected. The receptors here all came from a man between 18 and 29 years old in good health.

V gene TRBV7-2 combines with J gene TRBJ2-1; 9 bases are a match to TRBD2. V lost 4 bases, J lost 9 bases, and 13 bases stayed unmatched. The CDR3 spans 16 residues. CDR1 SGHTA and CDR2 FQGNSA come from the germline V gene. The CDR3 sequence: CASSSPRGGGASEQFF. The CDR3, as DNA: TGTGCCAGCAGCTCCCCTAGGGGCGGGGGGGCATCTGAGCAGTTCTTC.

This clone appeared a single time. In the same sample, other DNA sequences code for this CDR3. The V call is TRBV7-3, the J call TRBJ2-3; a weak D match, TRBD2 (5 bases). In germline, CDR1 is SGHTA, CDR2 FQGTGA. V lost 5 bases and J 4 bases, leaving 7 bases between the germline ends. The CDR3 is 12 amino acids. The CDR3 nucleotides are TGTGCCAGCAGCCCGGGGTCAGATACGCAGTATTTT. It yields the protein CASSPGSDTQYF.

V is TRBV14 and J is TRBJ2-5; D may correspond to TRBD1 or TRBD2 (5 bases each). V was trimmed by 0 bases and J by 4 bases, leaving 27 bases between them. Germline assignment: CDR1 SGHDN and CDR2 FVKESK. The CDR3 loop spans 20 amino acids. The CDR3 sequence is CASSQDNRLGARDEGETQYF. The CDR3 nucleotides read TGTGCCAGCAGCCAAGATAACCGACTCGGGGCTCGTGATGAGGGAGAGACCCAGTACTTC. The whole variable domain, remainder taken from reference TRBV14 and TRBJ2-5, is EAGVTQFPSHSVIEKGQTVTLRCDPISGHDNLYWYRRVMGKEIKFLLHFVKESKQDESGMPNNRFLAERTGGTYSTLKVQPAELEDSGVYFCASSQDNRLGARDEGETQYFGPGTRLLVL.

The chain recombines TRBV7-2 with TRBJ1-6; D might be TRBD1 (5 bases). V was trimmed by 2 bases and J by 9 bases, leaving 14 bases between them. The CDR3 contains 15 residues. From germline, CDR1 is SGHTA and CDR2 FQGNSA. The CDR3 is CASSLLSGSASPLHF. CDR3 bases: TGTGCCAGCAGCTTATTGTCAGGGTCGGCTTCACCCCTCCACTTT.

The chain joins TRBV19 to TRBJ1-6; 8 bases are a match to TRBD1. Trimming cost V 5 bases and J 8 bases; bases outside gene matches: 8. The CDR3 covers 15 residues. The V gene's germline CDR1 is LNHDA and CDR2 SQIVND (reference sequence). CDR3: CASSALQGADSPLHF. CDR3 coding DNA: TGTGCCAGTAGTGCACTCCAGGGGGCGGATTCACCCCTCCACTTT.

The rearrangement uses TRBV13 and TRBJ2-7; the D gene is possibly TRBD2 (7 bases). The germline V gene encodes CDR1 PRHDT and CDR2 FYEKMQ (reference sequence). Trimming removed 2 bases at V and 2 bases at J, with 16 bases between. The CDR3 is made up of 16 amino acids. CDR3 coding DNA: TGTGCCAGCAGCTTAAGAGGGGGGGTCGTTACCTACGAGCAGTACTTC. It encodes CASSLRGGVVTYEQYF.

This sequence joins TRBV7-2 and TRBJ2-7; no firm D call. Germline loops: CDR1 SGHTA, CDR2 FQGNSA. Trimming left V 1 base short and J 4 bases short, with 8 bases between. This CDR3 region has 13 residues. CDR3 residues: CASSLVGVYEQYF. DNA for the CDR3: TGTGCCAGCAGCTTAGTAGGAGTTTACGAGCAGTACTTC.

The chain joins TRBV13 to TRBJ2-1; D may be TRBD2 (5 bases). V lost 1 base and J 7 bases, leaving 14 bases between the germline ends. Germline assignment: CDR1 PRHDT and CDR2 FYEKMQ (reference sequence). CDR3 length: 15 residues. The CDR3 DNA is TGTGCCAGCAGCTTAGTTGGGAGTATGACTAATGAGCAGTTCTTC. Encoded protein: CASSLVGSMTNEQFF.

Concerning this clone: This same CDR3 is encoded by further DNA sequences in the sample. The chain joins TRBV5-1 to TRBJ2-1; the D gene is possibly TRBD1 (6 bases). Trimming shortened V by 0 bases and J by 3 bases, and 7 bases separated the two germline ends. The CDR3 covers 14 residues. Germline assignment: CDR1 SGHRS and CDR2 YFSETQ. This CDR3 reads CASSLEGVYNEQFF. The CDR3, as DNA: TGCGCCAGCAGCTTGGAGGGGGTCTACAATGAGCAGTTCTTC.

The gene calls are TRBV27 and TRBJ1-1; the match to TRBD1 covers 10 bases. The CDR3 extends over 14 amino acids. Germline trimming cut 5 bases from V and 4 bases from J; bases unmatched to any gene: 4. Germline V lookup: CDR1 MNHEY, CDR2 SMNVEV (reference sequence). The CDR3 spells CASSAGQGGTEAFF. CDR3 DNA: TGTGCCAGCAGTGCTGGACAGGGGGGCACTGAAGCTTTCTTT.

The rearrangement links TRBV4-1 to TRBJ2-1; 12 positions match TRBD2. Unmatched junction bases numbered 13, after V lost 0 bases and J lost 7 bases. Germline CDR1 is MGHRA and CDR2 is YSYEKL. The CDR3 sequence is 19 residues long. CDR3 in DNA: TGCGCCAGCAGCCAAGAACCGACTAGCGGGGGTCCTCGGAGAAATGAGCAGTTCTTC. This gives the protein CASSQEPTSGGPRRNEQFF.

Only one count was recorded for this clone. The CDR3 sequence is CSVVAGGSHNTGELFF. The CDR3 nucleotides read TGCAGCGTTGTAGCGGGAGGCTCTCATAACACCGGGGAGCTGTTTTTT. The chain uses TRBV29-1 and TRBJ2-2; TRBD2 matches 10 bases. Germline CDR1 and CDR2: SQVTM and ANQGSEA. There are 16 residues in the CDR3. V gave up 4 bases and J gave up 2 bases; unmatched junction bases: 7.

V is TRBV14 and J is TRBJ2-7; weak D call: TRBD2 (5 bases). Trimming removed 0 bases from V and 5 bases from J, with 11 bases in between. The CDR3 is 14 residues long. Germline loops: CDR1 SGHDN, CDR2 FVKESK. The CDR3 spells CASSQDGLAHEQYF. The CDR3 DNA reads as TGTGCCAGCAGCCAAGACGGACTGGCCCACGAGCAGTACTTC.

As to this clone: Other DNA sequences in the sample encode the same CDR3. The J gene is TRBJ1-3, the V gene TRBV18, with 7 bases aligning to TRBD1. V gave up 3 bases and J gave up 3 bases; unmatched junction bases: 5. The CDR3 runs 15 residues. Germline V lookup: CDR1 KGHSH, CDR2 LQKENI. The CDR3 DNA reads as TGTGCCAGCTCACCCCCAGGGGGAAATGGAAACACCATATATTTT. This translates into CASSPPGGNGNTIYF.

This clone was seen only once. This rearrangement joins TRBV6-1 to TRBJ2-5; a weak D match, TRBD2 (5 bases). The V end was cut by 4 bases, the J end by 10 bases, with 19 bases between. The germline CDR1 and CDR2 sequences are MNHNS and SASEGT. The CDR3 extends over 14 amino acids. The CDR3 loop reads CASSGRHVWGDQYF. The CDR3 coding sequence is TGTGCCAGCAGTGGGCGACATGTTTGGGGAGACCAGTACTTC.